The clone carrying this T cell receptor beta chain was recorded a few times. Its cognate antigen is unknown. The sample originates from a study of vaccination and CD4 T cells after COVID-19. The overall study: Samples after vaccination came a median about 72 days past dose two, ranging 14 to 241. Overlapping spike pools from SARS-CoV-2 and HCoV-NL63, HCoV-OC43 and HCoV-229E served as culture stimuli. Study results and limitations: Within the convalescent patients, spike mono-reactivity was found in 304 of 307 vaccine-specific clones.

The germline gives CDR1 SGHTS, CDR2 YDEGEE. The CDR3 is made up of 15 amino acids. V lost 0 bases to trimming and J lost 4 bases; unmatched junction nucleotides: 1. Sample treatment: 10-day PBMC culture with coronavirus spike peptide pools or control peptides (ViraFEST assay). All positive PCR tests were dated between March and December 2020, predating US Alpha, Beta and Delta variants. Cultured CD4+ T-cell DNA underwent Oncomine TCR Beta short-read sequencing. Via MiXCR, TCRdb re-called the PCR reads, giving one row per CDR3 protein. The sample holds 20,000 or so distinct CDR3 sequences, around three fifths seen once.

This TCR was recovered from a human donor who had recovered from COVID-19. Input material: CD4+ T cells from blood, cultured in vitro. This chain links TRBV5-8 with TRBJ2-2; 9 positions agree with TRBD1. The CDR3 loop is CASSLVTGGTGELFF. The CDR3 nucleotides read TGTGCCAGCAGCTTGGTGACAGGGGGCACCGGGGAGCTGTTTTTT. The full variable domain, in which reference TRBV5-8 and TRBJ2-2 provide the parts outside the CDR3, is EAGVTQSPTHLIKTRGQQATLRCSPISGHTSVYWYQQALGLGLQFLLWYDEGEERNRGNFPPRFSGRQFPNYSSELNVNALELEDSALYLCASSLVTGGTGELFFGEGSRLTVL.